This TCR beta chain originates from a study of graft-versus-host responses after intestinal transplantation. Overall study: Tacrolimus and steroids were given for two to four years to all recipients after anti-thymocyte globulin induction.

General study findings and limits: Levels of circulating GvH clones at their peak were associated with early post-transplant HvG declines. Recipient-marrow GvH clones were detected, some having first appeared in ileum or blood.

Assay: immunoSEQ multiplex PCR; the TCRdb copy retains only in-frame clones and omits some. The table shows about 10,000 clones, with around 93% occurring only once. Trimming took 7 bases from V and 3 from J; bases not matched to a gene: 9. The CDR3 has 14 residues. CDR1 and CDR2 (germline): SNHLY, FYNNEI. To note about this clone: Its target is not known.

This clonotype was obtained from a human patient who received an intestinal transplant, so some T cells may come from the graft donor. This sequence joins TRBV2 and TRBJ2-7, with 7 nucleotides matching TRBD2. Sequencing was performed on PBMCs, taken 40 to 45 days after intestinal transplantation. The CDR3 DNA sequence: TGTGCCAGCACCGAAGTGGGGGGGTTCTACGAGCAGTACTTC. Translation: CASTEVGGFYEQYF.